The 10 T cell receptor beta chains presented below share a single source sample, sequenced in a study of blood T cell repertoires in COVID-19. TCRdb's table, derived via immunoSEQ multiplex PCR, lists solely in-frame clones and lacks some. The sample consists of around 130,000 clones, 80% to 85% of them appearing once. The sequencing input was PBMCs or T cells enriched from blood (not recorded which). Receptor source: a man aged 25 to 40 who had recovered from COVID-19.

The rearrangement joins TRBV9 to TRBJ1-3; D gene unclear. The CDR3 runs to 15 residues. V lost 0 bases to trimming and J lost 8 bases, with 15 bases between them. CDR1 is SGDLS, CDR2 YYNGEE, per germline. The chain's CDR3 is CASSVDGRSMDTIYF. CDR3 nucleotide sequence: TGTGCCAGCAGCGTAGACGGAAGGAGTATGGACACCATATATTTT.

The chain links TRBV2 to TRBJ2-2, with D hard to call. The germline V gene has CDR1 SNHLY and CDR2 FYNNEI. V shed 0 bases and J shed 6 bases, with 14 bases lying between them. The CDR3 totals 16 residues. For the CDR3, the DNA is TGTGCCAGCAGTGAAGCCGCAGCAGGATTACCCGGGGAGCTGTTTTTT. Amino acid sequence: CASSEAAAGLPGELFF.

The chain combines TRBV29-1 with TRBJ2-2; the D is unclear. CDR3 length: 13 amino acids. V lost 7 bases, J lost 6 bases, and 15 bases lay in between. CDR1 is SQVTM, CDR2 ANQGSEA, per germline. For the CDR3, the DNA is TGCAGCGCTGTCGAGGTTTCGGCCGGGGAGCTGTTTTTT. It is translated as CSAVEVSAGELFF.

The chain has TRBV3-1 (or the pseudogene TRBV3-2) and TRBJ2-7, with D possibly matching TRBD2 (5 bases). CDR1 and CDR2 (germline): LGHDT, YNNKEL (reference sequence). The CDR3 extends over 14 amino acids. Trimming shortened V by 5 bases and J by 2 bases, and 13 bases separated the two germline ends. This chain's CDR3 is CASSATGLPYEQYF. The CDR3 nucleotides are TGTGCCAGCAGCGCAACCGGACTGCCCTACGAGCAGTACTTC.

The V and J genes are TRBV2 and TRBJ1-3, with D uncertain. Trimming pared 8 bases from V and 0 bases from J, leaving 14 bases between. Germline V gives CDR1 SNHLY, CDR2 FYNNEI. The CDR3 sequence is 15 residues long. CDR3 sequence (DNA): TGTGCCAGCCTGGGCAGCATTGCCTCTGGAAACACCATATATTTT. Translated: CASLGSIASGNTIYF.

This rearrangement joins TRBV2 to TRBJ1-6; D remains ambiguous. The CDR3 spans 13 residues. Looked up from germline, CDR1 is SNHLY and CDR2 is FYNNEI. The ends were cut back, 0 bases at V and 10 bases at J, with 7 bases in the middle. CDR3 coding DNA: TGTGCCAGCAGTGAAGCCCCGCGCTCACCCCTCCACTTT. Translation: CASSEAPRSPLHF.

The V call is TRBV3-1 (or the pseudogene TRBV3-2), the J call TRBJ1-2; no definite D call. Germline lookup yields CDR1 LGHDT and CDR2 YNNKEL (reference sequence). This CDR3 is built from 16 residues. Trimming cost V 2 bases and J 4 bases, with 17 bases left between them. CDR3 DNA sequence: TGTGCCAGCAGCCAATCCGGGCTAGGGAGTGCCTATGGCTACACCTTC. It translates to CASSQSGLGSAYGYTF.

The chain couples TRBV12-5 to TRBJ1-5; D possibly corresponds to TRBD1 (5 bases). This CDR3 is built from 15 residues. Per germline, CDR1 LGHNT and CDR2 FRNRAP. Trimming pared 1 base from V and 6 bases from J, leaving 13 bases between. The CDR3 reads CASGLGSGAAQPQHF. The CDR3 DNA sequence: TGTGCTAGTGGTTTGGGTTCTGGGGCAGCTCAGCCCCAGCATTTT. Drawing the rest from reference TRBV12-5 and TRBJ1-5, the complete variable domain is DARVTQTPRHKVTEMGQEVTMRCQPILGHNTVFWYRQTMMQGLELLAYFRNRAPLDDSGMPKDRFSAEMPDATLATLKIQPSEPRDSAVYFCASGLGSGAAQPQHFGDGTRLSIL.

The rearrangement links TRBV7-9 to TRBJ2-1; D not resolved. This CDR3 has 14 residues. V shed 2 bases and J shed 9 bases, with 14 bases lying between them. The germline gives CDR1 SEHNR, CDR2 FQNEAQ (reference sequence). DNA of the CDR3: TGTGCCAGCAGCTTACAAGGCAGGTGGTTTGAGCAGTTCTTC. Its translation is CASSLQGRWFEQFF.

This clone was counted a few times. The chain carries TRBV5-1 and TRBJ1-3; 8 positions match TRBD1. Germline V gives CDR1 SGHRS, CDR2 YFSETQ. The CDR3 runs to 16 residues. V gave up 1 base and J gave up 0 bases; unmatched junction bases: 3. For the CDR3, the DNA is TGCGCCAGCAGCTTGTTAGGGACAGGCTCTGGAAACACCATATATTTT. This sequence encodes CASSLLGTGSGNTIYF.